This record looks at one TCR beta chain sequence and its context. Its antigen is still unknown. PCR was performed using 60 Vbeta and 13 Jbeta primers. Sequencing was performed with immunoSEQ multiplex PCR; in TCRdb, only in-frame clones are kept and a portion is missing. The sample holds 95,000 to 100,000 clones, about 80% seen once. The record originates from a study of cytomegalovirus exposure and HLA in healthy donors. Study in general: An analysis done earlier identified about 120 million unique TCR beta sequences from about 179 million T cells.

Study findings and constraints: Presence/absence results assume similar sequencing depth per donor, which may not hold. Rare TCR sequences dominated, though some public TCRs recurred in many donors. The analysis excluded some indistinguishable V segments, including TRBV6-2 and TRBV6-3.

The CDR3 extends over 14 amino acids. CDR1 and CDR2 from the germline V gene are SGHTS and YDEGEE. The V end lost 4 bases, the J end lost 3 bases, and 14 bases lay between the germline ends. Sequencing was carried out using PBMCs. The sequence came from a man in his forties in good health and CMV-seronegative. The chain has TRBV5-8 and TRBJ2-7, with D tentatively TRBD2 (6 bases). The CDR3 protein is CASSIRSGGYEQYV. CDR3 sequence (DNA): TGTGCCAGCAGCATTCGTAGCGGAGGCTACGAGCAGTACGTC.